This TCR beta chain came from a study of blood T cells in healthy people across ages. Findings and caveats of the study: Per million T cells, TCR beta diversity dropped roughly linearly as age increased. Diversity estimates drawn from one million T cells were deemed underestimates. The CMV status of each donor remained undetermined, and this could have confounded shifts in expanded clonotypes. Strong correlation linked observed beta diversity and percent naive T cells.

Together with a sample-barcoded 5' primer, a J-beta primer mix was included in a second PCR lasting roughly 6 to 12 cycles. TCRdb analysed the 5' RACE reads with MiXCR anew, one entry per CDR3 protein. Here the sample spans roughly 700,000 distinct CDR3 sequences, around half being singletons. Per germline, CDR1 MNHEY and CDR2 SVGEGT. The CDR3 covers 14 residues. V lost 7 bases to trimming and J lost 3 bases, with 13 bases between them. This clonotype was seen only once. Its antigen is undetermined. The sequencing sample was made of blood. The chain is built from TRBV6-2 or TRBV6-3 and TRBJ1-5; no clear D gene. The origin of this receptor is a woman aged 55-70 years in good health. The CDR3 protein is CASTNDGNNQPQHF. The CDR3 nucleotides are TGTGCCAGCACCAACGACGGGAACAATCAGCCCCAGCATTTT.